Below are 9 T cell receptor beta chains sequenced from a single sample in a study of blood T cell repertoires in COVID-19. Sequencing used immunoSEQ multiplex PCR; TCRdb keeps in-frame clones, though not all of them. The table shows about 230,000 clones, with about 85% occurring only once. Sequencing was performed on peripheral blood. These receptors all come from a woman aged 80 or over with active or convalescent COVID-19.

V gene TRBV6-1 combines with J gene TRBJ1-1, with D tentatively TRBD1 (6 bases). The ends were cut back, 3 bases at V and 0 bases at J, with 14 bases in the middle. The CDR3 contains 16 residues. Germline V lookup: CDR1 MNHNS, CDR2 SASEGT. CDR3: CASSDPGHIMNTEAFF. CDR3 in DNA: TGTGCCAGCAGTGACCCGGGACACATCATGAACACTGAAGCTTTCTTT.

This chain joins TRBV10-3 and TRBJ1-3; D remains ambiguous. The germline V gene encodes CDR1 ENHRY and CDR2 SYGVKD. Trimming took 1 base from V and 0 from J, leaving 10 bases between them. The CDR3 length is 16 residues. CDR3 region: CAISEYVGNSGNTIYF. DNA of the CDR3: TGTGCCATCAGTGAGTATGTGGGCAACTCTGGAAACACCATATATTTT.

The genes are TRBV5-1 and TRBJ2-5; 13 bases align to TRBD2. CDR1 and CDR2 (germline): SGHRS, YFSETQ. Trimming at V came to 0 bases and at J to 5 bases, leaving 7 bases not matched to a gene. This CDR3 contains 17 residues. CDR3 residues: CASSLGSKGLAGETQYF. The CDR3 nucleotides read TGCGCCAGCAGCTTGGGGTCCAAGGGACTAGCGGGGGAGACCCAGTACTTC. Full variable domain (rest looked up from reference TRBV5-1 and TRBJ2-5): KAGVTQTPRYLIKTRGQQVTLSCSPISGHRSVSWYQQTPGQGLQFLFEYFSETQRNKGNFPGRFSGRQFSNSRSEMNVSTLELGDSALYLCASSLGSKGLAGETQYFGPGTRLLVL.

V is TRBV18 and J is TRBJ1-2, with a weak D call TRBD1 (5 bases). Germline lookup yields CDR1 KGHSH and CDR2 LQKENI. CDR3 length: 15 amino acids. Trimming shortened V by 3 bases and J by 3 bases, and 14 bases separated the two germline ends. CDR3 DNA sequence: TGTGCCAGCTCACCCACCCGGGACTTGGACTATGGCTACACCTTC. It specifies CASSPTRDLDYGYTF.

The chain couples TRBV5-4 to TRBJ2-7; D is perhaps TRBD1 (5 bases). V was cut by 1 base and J by 3 bases, with 14 bases left in between. Per germline, CDR1 SGHNT and CDR2 YYREEE (reference sequence). CDR3 length equals 15 residues. In nucleotides, the CDR3 is TGTGCCAGCAGCTTGAAAGGGGTAGGGGTCTACGAGCAGTACTTC. Its translation is CASSLKGVGVYEQYF.

The rearrangement joins TRBV18 to TRBJ2-7, with a tentative D call TRBD2 (6 bases). This CDR3 is 13 amino acids long. Trimming removed 3 bases from V and 7 bases from J, with 13 bases in between. Germline assignment: CDR1 KGHSH and CDR2 LQKENI. The CDR3 DNA sequence: TGTGCCAGCTCACCGTCAGCGGAGGGGGAGCAGTACTTC. The encoded protein is CASSPSAEGEQYF.

V usage is TRBV11-3 and J usage is TRBJ2-1; no firm D call. CDR3 length: 12 residues. CDR1 and CDR2 (germline): SGHNT, YENEEA. Between the trimmed V and J ends, which lost 2 bases and 10 bases, there was a span of 9 bases. CDR3 coding DNA: TGTGCCAGCAGCTTAATGACGAGGGAGCAGTTCTTC. Encoded protein: CASSLMTREQFF.

The chain joins TRBV19 to TRBJ1-2; tentatively, D is TRBD1 (6 bases). CDR3 length equals 15 residues. From germline, CDR1 is LNHDA and CDR2 SQIVND (reference sequence). With 5 bases removed from V and 8 bases from J, the gap between germline ends came to 21 bases. CDR3 protein: CASSPTPRDKYGYTF. CDR3 in DNA: TGTGCCAGTAGTCCTACCCCCCGGGACAAATACGGCTACACCTTC. The full variable domain, completed using reference TRBV19 and TRBJ1-2, is DGGITQSPKYLFRKEGQNVTLSCEQNLNHDAMYWYRQDPGQGLRLIYYSQIVNDFQKGDIAEGYSVSREKKESFPLTVTSAQKNPTAFYLCASSPTPRDKYGYTFGSGTRLTVV.

The chain links TRBV11-3 to TRBJ2-2, with D unclear. V gave up 10 bases and J gave up 5 bases, with 14 bases separating them. The CDR3 totals 13 residues. Per the germline V gene, CDR1 is SGHNT and CDR2 is YENEEA. The CDR3 is CATTDGDTGELFF. The CDR3 DNA reads as TGTGCCACCACAGATGGCGATACCGGGGAGCTGTTTTTT.